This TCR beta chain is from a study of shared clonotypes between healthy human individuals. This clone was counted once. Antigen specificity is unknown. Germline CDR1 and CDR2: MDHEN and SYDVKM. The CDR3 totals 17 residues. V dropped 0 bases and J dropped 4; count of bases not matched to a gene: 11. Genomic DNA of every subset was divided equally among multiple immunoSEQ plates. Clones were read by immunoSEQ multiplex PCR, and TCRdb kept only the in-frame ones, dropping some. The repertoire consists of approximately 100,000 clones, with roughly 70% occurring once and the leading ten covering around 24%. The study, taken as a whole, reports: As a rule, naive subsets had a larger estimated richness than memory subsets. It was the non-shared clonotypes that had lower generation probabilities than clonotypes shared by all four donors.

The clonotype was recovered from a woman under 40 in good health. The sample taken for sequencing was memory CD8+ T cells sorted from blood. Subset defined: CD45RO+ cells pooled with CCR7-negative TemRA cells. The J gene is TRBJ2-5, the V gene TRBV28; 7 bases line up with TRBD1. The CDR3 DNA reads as TGTGCCAGCAGTTTATGGGCCCAGGGGGTCAAACCAGAGACCCAGTACTTC. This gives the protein CASSLWAQGVKPETQYF. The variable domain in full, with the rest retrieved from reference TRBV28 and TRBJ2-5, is DVKVTQSSRYLVKRTGEKVFLECVQDMDHENMFWYRQDPGLGLRLIYFSYDVKMKEKGDIPEGYSVSREKKERFSLILESASTNQTSMYLCASSLWAQGVKPETQYFGPGTRLLVL.